A selection of T cell receptor beta chains follows, all from one sample in a study of PD-L1 blockade in urothelial cancer. Sequencing was performed with immunoSEQ multiplex PCR; in TCRdb, only in-frame clones are kept and a portion is missing. The sample consists of roughly 50,000 clones, around 80% of them appearing once. This material consisted of PBMCs, taken around atezolizumab (anti-PD-L1) treatment. The receptors were gathered from a man between 70 and 80 years old with urothelial cancer. CDR3s include the opening cysteine and the closing phenylalanine or tryptophan. The D gene is left open where the match is weak. A clone size is listed for some rows: how often the clone was seen (once, few, many), or a class if it is expanded.

V,D,J,size,DNA,CDR3
TRBV7-2,NA,TRBJ2-7,NA,TGTGCCAGCAGCTTAGCGGGGGGTCGACACGAGCAGTACTTC,CASSLAGGRHEQYF
TRBV7-8,NA,TRBJ1-5,NA,TGTGCCAGCAGATATGACAGTAGCAATCAGCCCCAGCATTTT,CASRYDSSNQPQHF
TRBV7-2,TRBD1,TRBJ1-1,few,TGTGCCAGCAGCTTAGAACTGGACAGGGGGAGCGCTTTCTTT,CASSLELDRGSAFF
TRBV14,NA,TRBJ1-6,NA,TGTGCCAGCAGCCTCACTGAGGGTTCACCCCTCCACTTT,CASSLTEGSPLHF
TRBV19,NA,TRBJ2-5,NA,TGTGCCAGTAGTATAATCCCCGGCAGGGAGACCCAGTACTTC,CASSIIPGRETQYF
TRBV2,TRBD1,TRBJ2-7,NA,TGTGCCAGCACCTGGGACAGCTACGAGCAGTACTTC,CASTWDSYEQYF
TRBV6-6,NA,TRBJ2-1,NA,TGTGCCAGCAGTAGAGCCTCGGTAGCGAGCAATGAGCAGTTCTTC,CASSRASVASNEQFF
TRBV2,NA,TRBJ1-1,many,TGTGCCAGCAGTGGTAATAAGAACACTGAAGCTTTCTTT,CASSGNKNTEAFF
TRBV7-9,NA,TRBJ2-5,NA,TGTGCCAGCAGCCCCACCGGGACTCCTCAAGAGACCCAGTACTTC,CASSPTGTPQETQYF
TRBV19,NA,TRBJ1-3,once,TGTGCCAGTACTGCCCTGAGGGAAAACTTGGGGAACACCATATATTTT,CASTALRENLGNTIYF
TRBV18,NA,TRBJ2-7,NA,TGTGCCAGCTCAAACCAACGTGCAGTCGAACAGTACTTC,CASSNQRAVEQYF
TRBV7-2,NA,TRBJ1-5,NA,TGTGCCAGCAGCTTAGGGCCAGGGCGGGGTCAGCCCCAGCATTTT,CASSLGPGRGQPQHF
TRBV29-1,TRBD2,TRBJ2-3,NA,TGCAGCGTTGTAAAAGCGGGAGGGCCGGATACGCAGTATTTT,CSVVKAGGPDTQYF
TRBV4-3,TRBD1,TRBJ1-4,NA,TGCGCCAGCAGCCAAGATAGGGGGCAAAGTGAAAAACTGTTTTTT,CASSQDRGQSEKLFF
TRBV6-1,NA,TRBJ1-1,NA,TGTGCCAGCAGTGAAGTGCGGGGGACAGAAGCTTTCTTT,CASSEVRGTEAFF
TRBV15,TRBD2,TRBJ2-7,NA,TGTGCCACCCGTCGTAGCGGGAGCTCCTACGAGCAGTACTTC,CATRRSGSSYEQYF
TRBV2,NA,TRBJ1-1,NA,TGTGCCAGCAGGAGGACTTTGAACACTGAAGCTTTCTTT,CASRRTLNTEAFF
TRBV5-1,TRBD1,TRBJ1-1,NA,TGCGCCAGCAGCCCACAGGGGGGCCTTGAAGCTTTCTTT,CASSPQGGLEAFF
TRBV4-2,TRBD1,TRBJ2-2,NA,TGTGCCAGCAGCAGGGACAGAGCGAACACCGGGGAGCTGTTTTTT,CASSRDRANTGELFF
TRBV25-1,TRBD1,TRBJ1-3,few,TGTGCCAGCAGTGACAGGGGGCTCACTGGAAACACCATATATTTT,CASSDRGLTGNTIYF
TRBV7-2,NA,TRBJ1-5,once,TGTGCCAGCAGCTTACAGGGATCCAATCAGCCCCAGCATTTT,CASSLQGSNQPQHF
TRBV10-2,TRBD2,TRBJ2-1,few,TGCGCCAGCACTGATACTAGCGGGAGTGTCGGTGAGCAGTTCTTC,CASTDTSGSVGEQFF
TRBV7-9,TRBD1,TRBJ1-1,NA,TGTGCCAGCAGCCCTAACCCGGGCGGGACAGGAGTGAACACTGAAGCTTTCTTT,CASSPNPGGTGVNTEAFF
TRBV4-1,NA,TRBJ2-7,NA,TGCGCCAGCAGCCAAGAAGGAGGACAGAACTACGAGCAGTACTTC,CASSQEGGQNYEQYF
TRBV13,NA,TRBJ2-3,NA,TGTGCCAGCAGCTTAGAGGCAGGGATCGCAGATACGCAGTATTTT,CASSLEAGIADTQYF
TRBV21-1,NA,TRBJ1-2,NA,TGTGCCAGCAGCAAAGGAGGGGGCCGCGGCTATGGCTACACCTTC,CASSKGGGRGYGYTF
TRBV7-2,NA,TRBJ1-3,NA,TGTGCCAGCAGCTCAGGGATCTGGGCTGGAAACACCATATATTTT,CASSSGIWAGNTIYF
TRBV4-3,NA,TRBJ2-7,NA,TGCGCCAGCAGCCAAGACCGGAGACAGGGGGCTAGCGGGGTCCTCTCCTACGAGCAGTACTTC,CASSQDRRQGASGVLSYEQYF
TRBV6-5,NA,TRBJ2-3,NA,TGTGCCAGCAGACTCGCGGGGTCGGATACGCAGTATTTT,CASRLAGSDTQYF
TRBV6-4,TRBD1,TRBJ1-2,NA,TGTGCCAGCAGACAGACAGGGCAGGATGGCTACACCTTC,CASRQTGQDGYTF
TRBV7-7,NA,TRBJ2-1,NA,TGTGCCAGCAGCTTAGAGGGGGGGAGTAACAATGAGCAGTTCTTC,CASSLEGGSNNEQFF
TRBV30,NA,TRBJ1-3,once,TGTGCCTGGAGTGTACTTAAAGGAGCCGTTGAAAACACCATATATTTT,CAWSVLKGAVENTIYF
TRBV19,NA,TRBJ2-7,NA,TGTGCCAGTAGTCCCCTGTCGGCAGACGGGTACGAGCAGTACTTC,CASSPLSADGYEQYF
TRBV7-7,NA,TRBJ1-1,NA,TGTGCCAGCAGCTTAGCGCCGGACACTGAAGCTTTCTTT,CASSLAPDTEAFF
TRBV7-6,NA,TRBJ1-3,NA,TGTGCCAGCAGCCTCAGGTCAGAGTCCGCAAACACCATATATTTT,CASSLRSESANTIYF
TRBV10-3,NA,TRBJ2-3,NA,TGTGCCATCAGTGAGTCAGAGCGGCAATATACTCCTAGCACAGATACGCAGTATTTT,CAISESERQYTPSTDTQYF
TRBV5-6,TRBD1,TRBJ1-3,NA,TGTGCCAGCAGCTTGGCCGGCAGGGGGCAAGGAAACACCATATATTTT,CASSLAGRGQGNTIYF
TRBV19,NA,TRBJ1-1,few,TGTGCCAGTAGTGAGGGGGTGACTGAAGCTTTCTTT,CASSEGVTEAFF
TRBV11-2,TRBD2,TRBJ2-7,NA,TGTGCCAGCAGCTTAGAGACTAGCGATTCCTACGAGCAGTACTTC,CASSLETSDSYEQYF
TRBV18,NA,TRBJ2-7,NA,TGTGCCAGCTCACCAGCGGGCTCCCCTTTTGAAGAGCAGTACTTC,CASSPAGSPFEEQYF
TRBV2,TRBD2,TRBJ2-1,NA,TGTGCCAGAGCGGTTGAGGGAGGGGAGCAGTTCTTC,CARAVEGGEQFF
TRBV25-1,TRBD1,TRBJ1-2,NA,TGTGCCAGCAGTGTAGGGCAGGGGGCTGGGGGCTACACCTTC,CASSVGQGAGGYTF
TRBV19,NA,TRBJ2-1,NA,TGTGCCAGTAGCCCTCACAATGAGCAGTTCTTC,CASSPHNEQFF
TRBV10-3,NA,TRBJ1-5,NA,TGTGCCATCAGTGAGTCGTCTGGCCGGGGGCCCCAGCATTTT,CAISESSGRGPQHF
TRBV2,TRBD1,TRBJ1-1,once,TGTGCCAGCAGTATTAGACAGGGGAACACTGAAGCTTTCTTT,CASSIRQGNTEAFF
TRBV18,TRBD1,TRBJ1-3,NA,TGTGCCAGCTCAGCAGTTGGGACAGCCTCTGGAAACACCATATATTTT,CASSAVGTASGNTIYF
TRBV19,TRBD2,TRBJ2-3,NA,TGTGCCAGTAGAGGTTGGACTAGCGGGCTGAGCACAGATACGCAGTATTTT,CASRGWTSGLSTDTQYF
TRBV4-2,TRBD2,TRBJ2-5,NA,TGTGCCAGCAGCCCAGTAGGGCTAGCGGTTCAAGAGACCCAGTACTTC,CASSPVGLAVQETQYF
TRBV18,TRBD1,TRBJ1-1,NA,TGTGCCAGCTCACTATCGACAGGGGGGAACACTGAAGCTTTCTTT,CASSLSTGGNTEAFF
TRBV5-1,NA,TRBJ1-2,NA,TGCGCCAGCAGCTTGGTAGGGGATATGAGCTATGGCTACACCTTC,CASSLVGDMSYGYTF
TRBV21-1,NA,TRBJ1-4,NA,TGTGCCAGCAGCATCCTTTCCGGGACAGGGAAGACTAATGAAAAACTGTTTTTT,CASSILSGTGKTNEKLFF
TRBV10-3,TRBD1,TRBJ1-1,NA,TGTGCCATCAGTGAGTCGAAAGGGGACAGGCCCAACCAAGCTTTCTTT,CAISESKGDRPNQAFF
TRBV12-5,NA,TRBJ2-6,NA,TGTGCTAGTGCAGGGCCCGGGGCCAACGTCCTGACTTTC,CASAGPGANVLTF
TRBV2,NA,TRBJ1-2,NA,TGTGCCAGCAGTGAAGCGTCGAGGGTAGCCTATGGCTACACCTTC,CASSEASRVAYGYTF
TRBV14,NA,TRBJ2-1,once,TGTGCCAGCAGCCTGACTCGAGCTCAGCAGTTCTTC,CASSLTRAQQFF